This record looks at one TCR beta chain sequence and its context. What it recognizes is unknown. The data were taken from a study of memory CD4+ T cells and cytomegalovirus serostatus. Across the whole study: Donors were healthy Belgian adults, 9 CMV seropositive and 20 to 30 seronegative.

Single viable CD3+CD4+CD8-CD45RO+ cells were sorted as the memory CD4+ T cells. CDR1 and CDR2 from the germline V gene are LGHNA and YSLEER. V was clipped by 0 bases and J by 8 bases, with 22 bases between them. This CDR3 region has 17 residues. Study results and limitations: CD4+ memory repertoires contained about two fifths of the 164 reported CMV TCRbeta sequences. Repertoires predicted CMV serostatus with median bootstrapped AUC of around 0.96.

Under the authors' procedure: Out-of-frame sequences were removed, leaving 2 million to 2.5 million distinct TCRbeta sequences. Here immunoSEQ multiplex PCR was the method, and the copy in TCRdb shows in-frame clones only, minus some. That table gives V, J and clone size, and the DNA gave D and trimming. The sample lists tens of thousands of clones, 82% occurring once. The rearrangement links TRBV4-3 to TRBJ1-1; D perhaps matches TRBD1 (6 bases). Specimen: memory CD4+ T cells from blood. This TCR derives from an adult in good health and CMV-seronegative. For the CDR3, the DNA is TGCGCCAGCAGCCAAGATCTTGGGGGGGGCGGTTTTTACGAAGCTTTCTTT. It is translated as CASSQDLGGGGFYEAFF.